Listed below are T cell receptor beta chains from one sample, sequenced in a study of naive and memory T cell subsets. TCRdb re-called the UMI-ligation and nested PCR reads through MiXCR, storing one row per CDR3 protein. This table has over 110,000 distinct CDR3 sequences, roughly a fifth appearing once. Sequences were obtained from naive CD8+ T cells from blood. Every receptor here comes from a human donor in good health. The CDR3 runs from the conserved cysteine through the conserved F or W. The D gene is left open where the match is weak. The size field is filled for only some rows; it gives once, few, many or a size class.

CDR3 protein: CATSRDLTDNYGYTF
CDR3 DNA: TGTGCCACCAGCAGAGATCTCACGGATAACTATGGCTACACCTTC
CDR3 length: 15
J gene: TRBJ1-2
clone size: NA
V gene: TRBV15
D gene: NA

CDR3 protein: CARPSPGDTEAFF
CDR3 DNA: TGTGCCAGACCCTCCCCAGGAGACACTGAAGCTTTCTTT
CDR3 length: 13
J gene: TRBJ1-1
clone size: few
V gene: TRBV27
D gene: NA

CDR3 protein: CASSQVLAGRYEQYF
CDR3 DNA: TGTGCCAGCAGCCAAGTTCTAGCGGGACGCTACGAGCAGTACTTC
CDR3 length: 15
J gene: TRBJ2-7
clone size: few
V gene: TRBV4-2
D gene: TRBD2

CDR3 protein: CASSLVGGGSYEQYF
CDR3 DNA: TGTGCCAGCAGTTTAGTAGGTGGGGGTTCCTACGAGCAGTACTTC
CDR3 length: 15
J gene: TRBJ2-7
clone size: many
V gene: TRBV12-3/TRBV12-4
D gene: NA

CDR3 protein: CASSFPDRGHGDTQYF
CDR3 DNA: TGTGCCAGCAGTTTCCCCGACAGGGGGCACGGGGATACGCAGTATTTT
CDR3 length: 16
J gene: TRBJ2-3
clone size: NA
V gene: TRBV28
D gene: TRBD1

CDR3 protein: CASSAQGYQPQHF
CDR3 DNA: TGTGCCAGCAGTGCTCAGGGATATCAGCCCCAGCATTTT
CDR3 length: 13
J gene: TRBJ1-5
clone size: few
V gene: TRBV28
D gene: NA

CDR3 protein: CASSDYLAGERFF
CDR3 DNA: TGTGCCAGCAGCGACTACCTAGCGGGCGAGCGGTTCTTC
CDR3 length: 13
J gene: TRBJ2-1
clone size: NA
V gene: TRBV7-3
D gene: TRBD2

CDR3 protein: CASSSAPPLAGADTQYF
CDR3 DNA: TGTGCCAGCAGCTCAGCCCCACCCCTAGCGGGAGCAGATACGCAGTATTTT
CDR3 length: 17
J gene: TRBJ2-3
clone size: few
V gene: TRBV7-6
D gene: TRBD2

CDR3 protein: CASSLLVSTRTGTNEKLFF
CDR3 DNA: TGTGCCAGCAGCTTACTTGTCTCCACCAGGACCGGGACTAATGAAAAACTGTTTTTT
CDR3 length: 19
J gene: TRBJ1-4
clone size: few
V gene: TRBV7-9
D gene: NA

CDR3 protein: CASSYSPQGSNQPQHF
CDR3 DNA: TGTGCCAGCAGTTACTCTCCACAGGGGTCGAATCAGCCCCAGCATTTT
CDR3 length: 16
J gene: TRBJ1-5
clone size: NA
V gene: TRBV6-2/TRBV6-3
D gene: TRBD1

CDR3 protein: CSVVLANEKLFF
CDR3 DNA: TGCAGCGTTGTCTTGGCTAATGAAAAACTGTTTTTT
CDR3 length: 12
J gene: TRBJ1-4
clone size: few
V gene: TRBV29-1
D gene: NA

CDR3 protein: CASSEWGQGNQPQHF
CDR3 DNA: TGTGCCAGCAGTGAATGGGGACAGGGCAATCAGCCCCAGCATTTT
CDR3 length: 15
J gene: TRBJ1-5
clone size: NA
V gene: TRBV6-1
D gene: TRBD1

CDR3 protein: CASIEDRGGGTDTQYF
CDR3 DNA: TGTGCCAGCATCGAGGACAGGGGAGGAGGCACAGATACGCAGTATTTT
CDR3 length: 16
J gene: TRBJ2-3
clone size: few
V gene: TRBV7-9
D gene: TRBD1

CDR3 protein: CASSLGLGTYEQYF
CDR3 DNA: TGTGCCAGCAGCTTAGGTCTGGGCACCTACGAGCAGTACTTC
CDR3 length: 14
J gene: TRBJ2-7
clone size: NA
V gene: TRBV7-2
D gene: NA

CDR3 protein: CASSFAGYEQFF
CDR3 DNA: TGTGCCAGCAGTTTTGCGGGCTATGAGCAGTTCTTC
CDR3 length: 12
J gene: TRBJ2-1
clone size: few
V gene: TRBV28
D gene: NA

CDR3 protein: CASSLVLGQITGELFF
CDR3 DNA: TGTGCCAGCAGCTTAGTTCTTGGGCAGATCACCGGGGAGCTGTTTTTT
CDR3 length: 16
J gene: TRBJ2-2
clone size: few
V gene: TRBV7-6
D gene: NA

CDR3 protein: CASSRNVGELFF
CDR3 DNA: TGTGCCAGCAGTAGAAACGTCGGGGAGCTGTTTTTT
CDR3 length: 12
J gene: TRBJ2-2
clone size: NA
V gene: TRBV7-6
D gene: NA

CDR3 protein: CSAHSGSSYEQYF
CDR3 DNA: TGCAGTGCCCATAGCGGGAGCTCCTACGAGCAGTACTTC
CDR3 length: 13
J gene: TRBJ2-7
clone size: few
V gene: TRBV20-1
D gene: TRBD2

CDR3 protein: CASSQDSTYEQYF
CDR3 DNA: TGTGCCAGCAGCCAAGATTCCACCTACGAGCAGTACTTC
CDR3 length: 13
J gene: TRBJ2-7
clone size: many
V gene: TRBV4-2
D gene: NA

CDR3 protein: CASGVDDTIYF
CDR3 DNA: TGTGCCAGCGGGGTGGACGACACCATATATTTT
CDR3 length: 11
J gene: TRBJ1-3
clone size: NA
V gene: TRBV27
D gene: NA

CDR3 protein: CASSQDLGTGIYGYTF
CDR3 DNA: TGTGCCAGCAGCCAAGATCTTGGGACAGGAATCTATGGCTACACCTTC
CDR3 length: 16
J gene: TRBJ1-2
clone size: NA
V gene: TRBV3-1
D gene: TRBD1

CDR3 protein: CASSPYAASNQPQHF
CDR3 DNA: TGTGCCAGCAGTCCCTATGCTGCTAGCAATCAGCCCCAGCATTTT
CDR3 length: 15
J gene: TRBJ1-5
clone size: NA
V gene: TRBV27
D gene: NA

CDR3 protein: CASSQGSGTYEQYF
CDR3 DNA: TGTGCCAGCAGCCAGGGTAGCGGAACCTACGAGCAGTACTTC
CDR3 length: 14
J gene: TRBJ2-7
clone size: NA
V gene: TRBV7-6
D gene: NA

CDR3 protein: CASSLSLSAEQYF
CDR3 DNA: TGTGCCAGCAGTTTGAGCCTTTCCGCCGAGCAGTACTTC
CDR3 length: 13
J gene: TRBJ2-7
clone size: NA
V gene: TRBV27
D gene: NA

CDR3 protein: CASSWGQATTYEQYF
CDR3 DNA: TGTGCCAGCAGTTGGGGTCAGGCTACGACCTACGAGCAGTACTTC
CDR3 length: 15
J gene: TRBJ2-7
clone size: few
V gene: TRBV27
D gene: NA

CDR3 protein: CASRDGQGNTEAFF
CDR3 DNA: TGTGCCAGCAGGGATGGACAGGGGAACACTGAAGCTTTCTTT
CDR3 length: 14
J gene: TRBJ1-1
clone size: NA
V gene: TRBV6-6
D gene: TRBD1

CDR3 protein: CGTDRGMNTEAFF
CDR3 DNA: TGTGGGACTGACAGGGGGATGAACACTGAAGCTTTCTTT
CDR3 length: 13
J gene: TRBJ1-1
clone size: few
V gene: TRBV10-3
D gene: TRBD1

CDR3 protein: CSVAAGTQGYEQYF
CDR3 DNA: TGCAGCGTCGCGGCCGGGACCCAAGGATACGAGCAGTACTTC
CDR3 length: 14
J gene: TRBJ2-7
clone size: NA
V gene: TRBV29-1
D gene: NA

CDR3 protein: CSARDNRFGSYEQYF
CDR3 DNA: TGCAGTGCTAGGGACAATAGATTTGGGAGCTACGAGCAGTACTTC
CDR3 length: 15
J gene: TRBJ2-7
clone size: NA
V gene: TRBV20-1
D gene: NA

CDR3 protein: CASSPIAGYNEQFF
CDR3 DNA: TGTGCCAGCAGCCCTATAGCGGGGTACAATGAGCAGTTCTTC
CDR3 length: 14
J gene: TRBJ2-1
clone size: few
V gene: TRBV28
D gene: TRBD2

CDR3 protein: CASSNRDGTSYEQYF
CDR3 DNA: TGTGCCAGTAGTAACCGGGACGGGACCTCCTACGAGCAGTACTTC
CDR3 length: 15
J gene: TRBJ2-7
clone size: NA
V gene: TRBV19
D gene: NA

CDR3 protein: CASSPQGIYGYTF
CDR3 DNA: TGTGCCAGCTCCCCACAGGGTATCTATGGCTACACCTTC
CDR3 length: 13
J gene: TRBJ1-2
clone size: few
V gene: TRBV28
D gene: NA

CDR3 protein: CASSLSSRSPGETQYF
CDR3 DNA: TGTGCCAGCAGTTTATCGTCTAGGTCGCCTGGGGAGACCCAGTACTTC
CDR3 length: 16
J gene: TRBJ2-5
clone size: NA
V gene: TRBV27
D gene: NA

CDR3 protein: CASSSAGTSGRDNEQFF
CDR3 DNA: TGTGCCAGCAGTTCCGCCGGGACTAGCGGGAGGGACAATGAGCAGTTCTTC
CDR3 length: 17
J gene: TRBJ2-1
clone size: NA
V gene: TRBV12-3/TRBV12-4
D gene: TRBD2

CDR3 protein: CASSSRDSMNTEAFF
CDR3 DNA: TGTGCCAGCAGCTCGAGGGACAGTATGAACACTGAAGCTTTCTTT
CDR3 length: 15
J gene: TRBJ1-1
clone size: NA
V gene: TRBV13
D gene: TRBD1

CDR3 protein: CASRERSSYEQYF
CDR3 DNA: TGTGCCAGCAGGGAAAGAAGTTCCTACGAGCAGTACTTC
CDR3 length: 13
J gene: TRBJ2-7
clone size: few
V gene: TRBV2
D gene: NA

CDR3 protein: CASSFVDQAGETQYF
CDR3 DNA: TGTGCCAGCAGCTTCGTAGACCAGGCTGGGGAGACCCAGTACTTC
CDR3 length: 15
J gene: TRBJ2-5
clone size: few
V gene: TRBV7-8
D gene: NA

CDR3 protein: CASSLVPSGRGGDEQFF
CDR3 DNA: TGTGCCAGCAGCTTGGTGCCTAGCGGGAGGGGAGGGGATGAGCAGTTCTTC
CDR3 length: 17
J gene: TRBJ2-1
clone size: NA
V gene: TRBV5-5
D gene: TRBD2

CDR3 protein: CASSEPGQVDEQYF
CDR3 DNA: TGTGCCAGTAGTGAACCGGGACAGGTCGACGAGCAGTACTTC
CDR3 length: 14
J gene: TRBJ2-7
clone size: NA
V gene: TRBV19
D gene: TRBD1

CDR3 protein: CSVEDGQGGQETQYF
CDR3 DNA: TGCAGCGTTGAAGATGGACAGGGAGGGCAAGAGACCCAGTACTTC
CDR3 length: 15
J gene: TRBJ2-5
clone size: NA
V gene: TRBV29-1
D gene: NA

CDR3 protein: CASSWGGGDEQYF
CDR3 DNA: TGTGCCAGCAGCTGGGGAGGTGGAGACGAGCAGTACTTC
CDR3 length: 13
J gene: TRBJ2-7
clone size: NA
V gene: TRBV5-6
D gene: NA

CDR3 protein: CASSQGTPWGRINEQYF
CDR3 DNA: TGTGCCAGCAGCCAAGGTACCCCCTGGGGGAGAATAAACGAGCAGTACTTC
CDR3 length: 17
J gene: TRBJ2-7
clone size: NA
V gene: TRBV14
D gene: NA

CDR3 protein: CSASIGLAEETQYF
CDR3 DNA: TGCAGTGCTAGCATAGGACTAGCGGAAGAGACCCAGTACTTC
CDR3 length: 14
J gene: TRBJ2-5
clone size: few
V gene: TRBV20-1
D gene: TRBD2

CDR3 protein: CASSQQKVPYEQYF
CDR3 DNA: TGCGCCAGCAGCCAACAGAAGGTTCCCTACGAGCAGTACTTC
CDR3 length: 14
J gene: TRBJ2-7
clone size: NA
V gene: TRBV4-1
D gene: NA

CDR3 protein: CASSQGYGGNEKLFF
CDR3 DNA: TGCGCCAGCAGCCAAGGATATGGGGGAAATGAAAAACTGTTTTTT
CDR3 length: 15
J gene: TRBJ1-4
clone size: NA
V gene: TRBV4-1
D gene: NA

CDR3 protein: CATSTKRGQPNWDEQYF
CDR3 DNA: TGTGCCACCAGCACTAAGAGGGGACAGCCCAACTGGGACGAGCAGTACTTC
CDR3 length: 17
J gene: TRBJ2-7
clone size: NA
V gene: TRBV15
D gene: TRBD1

CDR3 protein: CASSPWGGGPYEQYF
CDR3 DNA: TGTGCCAGCAGTCCCTGGGGGGGAGGGCCGTACGAGCAGTACTTC
CDR3 length: 15
J gene: TRBJ2-7
clone size: few
V gene: TRBV28
D gene: TRBD2

CDR3 protein: CASSLTRGLAGLEQYF
CDR3 DNA: TGCGCCAGCAGCTTGACTAGAGGACTAGCGGGATTGGAGCAGTACTTC
CDR3 length: 16
J gene: TRBJ2-7
clone size: many
V gene: TRBV5-1
D gene: TRBD2

CDR3 protein: CASSQVPSSGNQPQHF
CDR3 DNA: TGTGCCAGCAGCCAAGTACCGAGTTCCGGCAATCAGCCCCAGCATTTT
CDR3 length: 16
J gene: TRBJ1-5
clone size: NA
V gene: TRBV3-1
D gene: NA

CDR3 protein: CAISDTEGRVGTGELFF
CDR3 DNA: TGTGCCATCAGTGATACTGAGGGGAGGGTCGGTACCGGGGAGCTGTTTTTT
CDR3 length: 17
J gene: TRBJ2-2
clone size: NA
V gene: TRBV10-3
D gene: TRBD2

CDR3 protein: CASSPGYNQPQHF
CDR3 DNA: TGTGCCAGCAGTCCTGGGTACAATCAGCCCCAGCATTTT
CDR3 length: 13
J gene: TRBJ1-5
clone size: NA
V gene: TRBV12-3/TRBV12-4
D gene: NA

CDR3 protein: CSSQRAKNNEQFF
CDR3 DNA: TGCAGCTCCCAGCGGGCGAAGAACAATGAGCAGTTCTTC
CDR3 length: 13
J gene: TRBJ2-1
clone size: NA
V gene: TRBV20-1
D gene: NA

CDR3 protein: CASSDSGPKYEQYF
CDR3 DNA: TGTGCCAGCAGCGATAGCGGACCCAAATACGAGCAGTACTTC
CDR3 length: 14
J gene: TRBJ2-7
clone size: few
V gene: TRBV13
D gene: NA

CDR3 protein: CSATEGSSYEQYF
CDR3 DNA: TGCAGTGCTACAGAAGGGAGCTCCTACGAGCAGTACTTC
CDR3 length: 13
J gene: TRBJ2-7
clone size: NA
V gene: TRBV20-1
D gene: NA

CDR3 protein: CASSLTQIRSGMNTEAFF
CDR3 DNA: TGCGCCAGCAGCTTAACACAGATAAGGTCAGGGATGAACACTGAAGCTTTCTTT
CDR3 length: 18
J gene: TRBJ1-1
clone size: few
V gene: TRBV5-1
D gene: NA

CDR3 protein: CASSSYPVVSGPNEKLFF
CDR3 DNA: TGTGCCAGCAGCTCTTATCCCGTCGTGTCGGGACCGAATGAAAAACTGTTTTTT
CDR3 length: 18
J gene: TRBJ1-4
clone size: NA
V gene: TRBV11-2
D gene: NA

CDR3 protein: CASRDYEQYF
CDR3 DNA: TGTGCCAGCAGGGACTACGAGCAGTACTTC
CDR3 length: 10
J gene: TRBJ2-7
clone size: many
V gene: TRBV6-2/TRBV6-3
D gene: NA

CDR3 protein: CASSFSVTIAGGNNEQFF
CDR3 DNA: TGTGCCAGCAGCTTCTCGGTTACCATAGCGGGAGGGAACAATGAGCAGTTCTTC
CDR3 length: 18
J gene: TRBJ2-1
clone size: NA
V gene: TRBV7-2
D gene: TRBD2

CDR3 protein: CASSLGSGLSYEQYF
CDR3 DNA: TGTGCCAGCAGCTTAGGAAGCGGCCTATCCTACGAGCAGTACTTC
CDR3 length: 15
J gene: TRBJ2-7
clone size: NA
V gene: TRBV7-9
D gene: NA